This T cell receptor beta chain emerged from a study of blood T cells in healthy people across ages (dated by TCRdb to about 2015). In terms of the full investigation: In model experiments, roughly one uniquely barcoded TCR beta cDNA molecule per two T cells was captured by template switching. Using deep sequencing normalized with unique cDNA molecular identifiers, the study measured how TCR beta repertoire diversity changes with age. The donors were split into four age groups: young (average 16 years), middle-aged (about 40), aged (roughly 68) and long-lived (roughly 88). The study analyzed two additional independent replicas of 1 million unique cDNA reads from the same blood draw for two donors, one aged 18 to 30 and one aged 80 or older. To avoid experimental bias, donors of different ages were spread randomly across the sequencing lanes.

Overall study outcomes, separate from this receptor: As age increased, observed TCR beta diversity per million T cells dropped in a roughly linear way, and a significant reduction was already evident by age 40. Estimates of total diversity based on one million sequenced T cells were regarded as lower bounds and as underestimates. Because profiling used bulk unsorted PBMCs, naive and antigen-experienced compartments could not be compared conclusively. Because donor CMV infection status was unknown, age-related changes in expanded clonotypes were potentially confounded. Compared with the aged group, the long-lived group had more naive CD4+ T cells, fewer expanded clones and increased TCR diversity, a pattern suggesting age selection. There was a strong correlation between observed TCR beta diversity and the percentage of naive T cells measured by flow cytometry.

The library was generated by 5' RACE. The run used an Illumina HiSeq 2500. A second roughly 7 to 11 cycle PCR used a sample-barcoded 5' primer and a J-beta primer mix. A unique molecular identifier was introduced onto each TCR beta cDNA molecule by a template-switch 5' adaptor carrying 12 random nucleotides. Each sample yielded at least 2.5 million CDR3-containing paired-end reads. First-strand cDNA was synthesized from all RNA with the Mint cDNA synthesis kit, primed by a TRBC-specific oligonucleotide. Following uracil-DNA glycosylase treatment, all cDNA underwent a first 18-cycle PCR with the universal primers M1SS and BC2_uni_R. For the original study's pipeline: For normalization, 1 million high-quality reads were randomly selected from each sample, with every read carrying a distinct molecular identifier. Reads with shared molecular identifiers were discarded instead of being binned into consensus sequences. CDR3 identification, clonotype clustering and error correction used MiTCR with a Q25 quality threshold and the strictest error-elimination algorithm. A nonparametric unseen species model with Euler transformation was used to estimate a lower bound on total TCR beta diversity. TCRdb reanalyzed the raw reads on its own, using fastp at Q25 for trimming and MiXCR for clone calling, and kept in-frame beta chains. Entries are consolidated by CDR3 protein sequence, retaining the most common genes and DNA. The V and J calls and clone size are TCRdb's, not the authors'. This sample is represented by 650,000 to 1,000,000 distinct CDR3 sequences; under 40% of them were singletons. Of the sample, over 10% is held by the ten largest clones.

Donors were about 36 systemically healthy Caucasian individuals from Russia aged about 6 to 100 years. Each donor gave about 9.8 milliliters of peripheral blood, drawn into EDTA-treated Vacutainer tubes. PBMCs were isolated by Ficoll-Paque density-gradient centrifugation, with at least 6 million obtained per sample. Trizol reagent was used to extract total RNA from PBMCs, with at least 6 micrograms per sample. Naive CD45RAhigh/CD27high T cell percentages were measured by flow cytometry on a PBMC aliquot from every donor. CDR1 and CDR2 are read off the germline V gene as SGHVS and FNYEAQ. The CDR3 sequence holds 16 residues, the cysteine and phenylalanine included. Only CDR3 DNA remains: 48 bases, in frame from the first base. V and J are trimmed by 1 base and 2 bases, and the gene matches miss 4 bases of the junction. This clonotype was counted a few times. Its recognized antigen is unknown. No base quality information exists; no much larger clone differs at one position.

The sample was blood. The chain couples TRBV7-6 to TRBJ2-3; TRBD2 aligns with 9 central bases. This receptor was identified in a young man in good health. DNA sequence: TGTGCCAGCAGCTTAGTAGGCGGGGGGGCCACAGATACGCAGTATTTT. Translated, it gives CASSLVGGGATDTQYF.